These T cell receptor beta chains were read from a single sample in a study of breast tumors, draining lymph nodes, adjacent tissues. MiXCR, applied by TCRdb to the multiplex PCR reads, yields one record per CDR3 protein. Altogether tens of thousands of distinct CDR3 sequences are present, under 25% being singletons, with the ten largest covering 2% to 3%. Sample: axillary lymph node tissue. These receptors were taken from a female donor with breast cancer. Some clones in this sample may be carry-over from other donors' samples. Each CDR3 is given with its conserved first and last residue.

j_call v_call cdr3_aa
TRBJ1-6 TRBV7-9 CASSLLSTGSPLHF
TRBJ2-3 TRBV20-1 CSASPYGQARDTQYF
TRBJ2-7 TRBV27 CASSPLARNGGNAYEQYF
TRBJ2-3 TRBV3-1 CASSWLARASTDPQYF
TRBJ1-6 TRBV27 CASNLQGPNSPLHF
TRBJ2-3 TRBV20-1 CSASGGQGAFTQYF
TRBJ2-1 TRBV20-1 CSAATSGRAWEQFF
TRBJ2-5 TRBV4-1 CASSPGFRRQETQYF
TRBJ2-5 TRBV11-3 CASSSHPQETQYF
TRBJ1-4 TRBV12-3/TRBV12-4 CASRRGQTNEKLFF
TRBJ2-1 TRBV20-1 CSAPTGVRYNEQFF